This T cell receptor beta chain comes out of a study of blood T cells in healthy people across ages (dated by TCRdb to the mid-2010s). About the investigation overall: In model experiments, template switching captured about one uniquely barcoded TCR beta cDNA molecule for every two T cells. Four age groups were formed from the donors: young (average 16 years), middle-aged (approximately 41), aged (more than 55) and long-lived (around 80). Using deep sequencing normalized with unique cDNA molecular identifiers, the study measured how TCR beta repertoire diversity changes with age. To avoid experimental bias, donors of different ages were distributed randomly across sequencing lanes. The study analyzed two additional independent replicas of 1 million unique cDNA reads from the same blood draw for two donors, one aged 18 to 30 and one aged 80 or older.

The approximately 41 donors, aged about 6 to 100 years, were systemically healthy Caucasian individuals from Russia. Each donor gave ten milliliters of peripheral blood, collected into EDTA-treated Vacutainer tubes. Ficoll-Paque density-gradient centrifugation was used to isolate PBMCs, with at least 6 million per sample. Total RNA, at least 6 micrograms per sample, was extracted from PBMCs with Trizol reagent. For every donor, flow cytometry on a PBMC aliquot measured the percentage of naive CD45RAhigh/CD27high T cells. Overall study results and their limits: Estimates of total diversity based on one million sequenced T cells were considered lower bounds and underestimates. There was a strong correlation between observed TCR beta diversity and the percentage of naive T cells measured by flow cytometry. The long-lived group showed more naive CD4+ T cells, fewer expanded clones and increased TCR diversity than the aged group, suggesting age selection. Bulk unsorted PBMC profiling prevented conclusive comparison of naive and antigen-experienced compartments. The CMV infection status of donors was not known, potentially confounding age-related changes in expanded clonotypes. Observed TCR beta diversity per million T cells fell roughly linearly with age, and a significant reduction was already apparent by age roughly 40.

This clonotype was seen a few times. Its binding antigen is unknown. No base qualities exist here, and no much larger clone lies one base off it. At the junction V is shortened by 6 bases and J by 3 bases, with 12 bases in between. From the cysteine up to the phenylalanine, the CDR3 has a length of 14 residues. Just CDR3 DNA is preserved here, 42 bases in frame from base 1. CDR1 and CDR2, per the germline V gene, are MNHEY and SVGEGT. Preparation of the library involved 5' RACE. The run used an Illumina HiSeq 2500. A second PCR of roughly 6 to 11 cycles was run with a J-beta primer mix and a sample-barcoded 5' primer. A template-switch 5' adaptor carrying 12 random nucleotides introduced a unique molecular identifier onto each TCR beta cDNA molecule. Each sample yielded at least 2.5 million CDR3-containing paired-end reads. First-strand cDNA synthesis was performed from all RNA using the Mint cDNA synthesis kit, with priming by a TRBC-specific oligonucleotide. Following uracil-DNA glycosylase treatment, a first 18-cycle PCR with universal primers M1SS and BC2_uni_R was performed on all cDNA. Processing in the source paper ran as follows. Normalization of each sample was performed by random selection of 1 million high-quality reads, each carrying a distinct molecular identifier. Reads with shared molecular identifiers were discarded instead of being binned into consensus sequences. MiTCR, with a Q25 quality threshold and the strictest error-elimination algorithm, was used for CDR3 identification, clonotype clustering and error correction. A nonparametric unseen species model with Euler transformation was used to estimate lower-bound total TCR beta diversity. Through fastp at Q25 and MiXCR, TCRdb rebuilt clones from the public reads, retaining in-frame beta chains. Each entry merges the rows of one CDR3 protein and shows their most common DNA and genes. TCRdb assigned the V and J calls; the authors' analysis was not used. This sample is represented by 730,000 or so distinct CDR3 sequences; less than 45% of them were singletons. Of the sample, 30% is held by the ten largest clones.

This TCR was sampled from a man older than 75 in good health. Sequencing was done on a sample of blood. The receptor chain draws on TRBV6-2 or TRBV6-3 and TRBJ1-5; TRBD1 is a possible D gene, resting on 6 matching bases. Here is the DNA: TGTGCCAGCAGCCTCGGACAGATCAATCAGCCCCAGCATTTT. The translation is CASSLGQINQPQHF.